The 7 T cell receptor beta chains given below trace back to one sample, sequenced in a study of T cells in Graves' hyperthyroidism and ophthalmopathy. TCR beta CDR3 sequences were amplified from RNA transcripts. Primed by the HTBI set, a first-round RT-PCR was run on the TCR CDR3. MiXCR, applied by TCRdb to the multiplex PCR reads, yields one record per CDR3 protein. The data show 600,000 to 700,000 distinct CDR3 sequences, roughly 15% seen once. Sequencing input: blood. The receptors come from a woman aged 35 to 49 with Graves' ophthalmopathy.

This clonotype was seen ten or more times. Here the CDR3 DNA reads TGTGCCAGCAGCTTGGGACAGGGAGAATATGGCTACACCTTC. Translated, it gives CASSLGQGEYGYTF. The V and J genes are TRBV7-2 and TRBJ1-2, with 9 bases lining up with TRBD1. Losses at the gene ends were 3 bases for V and 5 bases for J; bases not matched to a gene: 4. CDR3 length: 14 residues. The germline V gene encodes CDR1 SGHTA and CDR2 FQGNSA.

This clonotype was observed many times. This chain uses TRBV7-2 with TRBJ2-7; D uncertain. The germline gives CDR1 SGHTA, CDR2 FQGNSA. CDR3 length: 14 residues. The germline V and J ends were trimmed by 3 bases and 3 bases, with 12 bases remaining between them. Written as DNA, the CDR3 is TGTGCCAGCAGCTTTTTCGGTCGTGACTACGAGCAGTACTTC. Protein sequence: CASSFFGRDYEQYF.

The sample holds a few counts of this clonotype. For the CDR3, the DNA is TGCAGCGTTGATGATGATACGGCGAACACCGGGGAGCTGTTTTTT. Translated: CSVDDDTANTGELFF. The V and J genes are TRBV29-1 and TRBJ2-2; D call uncertain. Between the trimmed V and J ends, which lost 3 bases and 0 bases, there was a span of 11 bases. Germline CDR1 SQVTM, CDR2 ANQGSEA. The CDR3 length is 15 residues.

This clonotype was seen many times. Here the CDR3 reads CSARGRQFGGEGGYQPQHF. CDR3 bases: TGCAGTGCTAGAGGACGTCAATTTGGCGGCGAAGGGGGATACCAGCCCCAGCATTTT. The chain couples TRBV20-1 to TRBJ1-5, with a weak D call TRBD1 (6 bases). In germline, CDR1 is DFQATT, CDR2 SNEGSKA (reference sequence). The CDR3 has 19 residues. With 1 base removed from V and 7 bases from J, the gap between germline ends came to 29 bases.

This clonotype was counted many times. The gene calls are TRBV5-1 and TRBJ2-2; D may be TRBD1 or TRBD2 (5 bases each). CDR3 length: 15 residues. The germline V gene has CDR1 SGHRS and CDR2 YFSETQ. V was pared by 1 base and J by 5 bases, with 12 bases between. The CDR3 coding sequence is TGCGCCAGCAGCTTGAGAGGGGAGTATACCGGGGAGCTGTTTTTT. As protein: CASSLRGEYTGELFF.

The table lists this clonotype with a few counts. The V call is TRBV12-3 or TRBV12-4, the J call TRBJ2-7; D perhaps matches TRBD1 (5 bases). V dropped 3 bases and J dropped 4 bases, with 19 bases sitting between them. The CDR3 is made up of 16 amino acids. The CDR3 region is CASSLGRPPGPYEQYF. The DNA for the CDR3 is TGTGCCAGCAGTTTGGGGCGACCCCCTGGCCCTTACGAGCAGTACTTC.

This clonotype has a count of ten or more. The chain combines TRBV11-1 with TRBJ1-1; D is possibly TRBD1 (5 bases). Germline CDR1 and CDR2: SGHAT and FQDESV (reference sequence). The CDR3 is 16 residues long. V was clipped by 5 bases and J by 8 bases, with 24 bases between them. The CDR3 reads CASSLARTFGGREAFF. The CDR3 DNA follows: TGTGCCAGCAGCCTCGCGAGGACTTTTGGGGGACGGGAAGCTTTCTTT.